Sequencing of this T cell receptor beta chain was carried out in a study of shared clonotypes between healthy human individuals. About the research overall: Donors were a couple of women and a few men aged 18 to 49. Regarding the study as a whole: Clonotypes that were shared across four donors made up roughly 5.2% of naive CD4 clonotypes.

On this clone itself: The antigen is undetermined.

Terminally differentiated effector memory CD45RA+ cells were left out of the naive CD8 fraction, which was CD45RO-negative and positively selected for CCR7. The donor population consisted of healthy HIV-negative adults with no recent acute infections or vaccinations. Sequencing used immunoSEQ multiplex PCR; TCRdb keeps in-frame clones, though not all of them. Of 700,000 to 950,000 clones listed, about 96% are singletons. Germline values: CDR1 GTSNPN, CDR2 SVGIG (reference sequence). CDR3 length equals 11 residues. V was trimmed by 4 bases and J by 8 bases, leaving 11 bases between them. The receptor comes from a man between 25 and 39 years old in good health. Material for sequencing was naive CD8+ T cells sorted from blood. The chain couples TRBV30 to TRBJ1-2; D remains ambiguous. CDR3 protein: CAWIWVSGYTF. In DNA form, the CDR3 reads TGTGCCTGGATTTGGGTATCAGGCTACACCTTC.